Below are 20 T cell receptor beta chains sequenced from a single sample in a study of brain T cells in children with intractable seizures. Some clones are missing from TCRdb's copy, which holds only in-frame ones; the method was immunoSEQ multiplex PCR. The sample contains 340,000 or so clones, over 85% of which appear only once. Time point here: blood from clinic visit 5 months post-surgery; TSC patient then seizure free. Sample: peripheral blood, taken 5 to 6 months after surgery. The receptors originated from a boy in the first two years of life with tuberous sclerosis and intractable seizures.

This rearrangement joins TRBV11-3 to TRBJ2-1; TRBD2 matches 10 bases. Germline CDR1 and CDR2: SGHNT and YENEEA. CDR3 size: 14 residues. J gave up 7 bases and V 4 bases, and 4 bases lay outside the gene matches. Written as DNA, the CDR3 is TGTGCCAGCAGCTCCGCTAGCGGGAGAAATGAGCAGTTCTTC. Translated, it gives CASSSASGRNEQFF. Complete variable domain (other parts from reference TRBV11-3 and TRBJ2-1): EAGVVQSPRYKIIEKKQPVAFWCNPISGHNTLYWYLQNLGQGPELLIRYENEEAVDDSQLPKDRFSAERLKGVDSTLKIQPAELGDSAVYLCASSSASGRNEQFFGPGTRLTVL.

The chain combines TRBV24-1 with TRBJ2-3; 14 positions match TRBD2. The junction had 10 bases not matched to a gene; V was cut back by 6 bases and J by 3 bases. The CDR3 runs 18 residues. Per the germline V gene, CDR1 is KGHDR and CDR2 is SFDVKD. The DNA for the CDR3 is TGTGCCACCAGTCAGCCGGGACTAGCGGGGGAGATTACAGATACGCAGTATTTT. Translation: CATSQPGLAGEITDTQYF.

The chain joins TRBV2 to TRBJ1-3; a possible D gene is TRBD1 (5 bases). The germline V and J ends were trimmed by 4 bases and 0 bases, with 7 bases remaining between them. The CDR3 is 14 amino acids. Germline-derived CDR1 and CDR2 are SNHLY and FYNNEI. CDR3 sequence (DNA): TGTGCCAGCAGTGCTGGGGGCTCTGGAAACACCATATATTTT. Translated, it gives CASSAGGSGNTIYF.

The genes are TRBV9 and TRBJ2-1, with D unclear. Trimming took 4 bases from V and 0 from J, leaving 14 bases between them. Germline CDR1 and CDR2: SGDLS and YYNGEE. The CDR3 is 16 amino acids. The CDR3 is CASSRDPELSYNEQFF. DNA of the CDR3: TGTGCCAGCAGCAGAGACCCAGAACTCTCCTACAATGAGCAGTTCTTC.

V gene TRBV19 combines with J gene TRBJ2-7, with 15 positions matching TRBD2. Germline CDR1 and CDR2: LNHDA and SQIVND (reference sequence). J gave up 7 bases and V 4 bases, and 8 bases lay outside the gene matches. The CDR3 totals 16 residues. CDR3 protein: CASSTPPGLAGGEQYF. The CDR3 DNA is TGTGCCAGTAGTACCCCCCCCGGACTAGCGGGGGGGGAGCAGTACTTC.

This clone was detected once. The CDR3 sequence: CASSELPYNSPLHF. The DNA of the CDR3 is TGTGCCAGCAGTGAGCTTCCCTATAATTCACCCCTCCACTTT. V gene TRBV6-1 combines with J gene TRBJ1-6; D is undetermined. The germline V gene encodes CDR1 MNHNS and CDR2 SASEGT. Trimming stripped 3 bases from V and 2 bases from J, with 5 bases between. This CDR3 is 14 amino acids long.

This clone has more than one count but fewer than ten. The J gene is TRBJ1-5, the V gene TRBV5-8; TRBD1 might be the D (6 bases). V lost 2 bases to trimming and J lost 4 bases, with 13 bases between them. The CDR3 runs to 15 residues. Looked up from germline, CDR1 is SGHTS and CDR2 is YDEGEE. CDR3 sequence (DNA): TGTGCCAGCAGCTTTCGGACAGCTACGAATCAGCCCCAGCATTTT. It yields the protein CASSFRTATNQPQHF.

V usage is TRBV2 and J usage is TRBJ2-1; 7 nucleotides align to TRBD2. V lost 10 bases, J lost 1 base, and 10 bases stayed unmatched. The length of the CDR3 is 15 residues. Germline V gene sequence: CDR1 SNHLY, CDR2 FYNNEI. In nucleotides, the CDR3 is TGTGCCACCGCCCAGCGGGACCCTTCCTACAATGAGCAGTTCTTC. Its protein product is CATAQRDPSYNEQFF.

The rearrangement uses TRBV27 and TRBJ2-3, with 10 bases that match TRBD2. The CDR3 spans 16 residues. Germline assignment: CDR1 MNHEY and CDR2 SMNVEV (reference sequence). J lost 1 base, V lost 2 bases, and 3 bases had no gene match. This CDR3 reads CASSLGAGGRTDTQYF. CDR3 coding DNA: TGTGCCAGCAGTTTAGGAGCGGGGGGGCGCACAGATACGCAGTATTTT.

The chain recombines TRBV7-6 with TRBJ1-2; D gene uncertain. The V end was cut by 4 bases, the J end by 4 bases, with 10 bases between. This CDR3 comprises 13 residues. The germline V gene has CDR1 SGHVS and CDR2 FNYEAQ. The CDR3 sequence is CASSSGPSYGYTF. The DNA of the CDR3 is TGTGCCAGCAGCTCGGGTCCTAGCTATGGCTACACCTTC.

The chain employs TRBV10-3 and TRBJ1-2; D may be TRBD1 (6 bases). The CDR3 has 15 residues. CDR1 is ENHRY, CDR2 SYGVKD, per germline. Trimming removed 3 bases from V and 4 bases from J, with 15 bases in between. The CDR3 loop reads CAISEYRESSYGYTF. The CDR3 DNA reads TGTGCCATCAGTGAATACAGGGAATCAAGCTATGGCTACACCTTC.

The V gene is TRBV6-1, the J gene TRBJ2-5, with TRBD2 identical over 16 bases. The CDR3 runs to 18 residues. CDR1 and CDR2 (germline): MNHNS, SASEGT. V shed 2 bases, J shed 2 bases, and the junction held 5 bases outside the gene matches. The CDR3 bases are TGTGCCAGCAGTGAACTGGGACTAGCGGGAGGGTGGCAAGAGACCCAGTACTTC. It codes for CASSELGLAGGWQETQYF.

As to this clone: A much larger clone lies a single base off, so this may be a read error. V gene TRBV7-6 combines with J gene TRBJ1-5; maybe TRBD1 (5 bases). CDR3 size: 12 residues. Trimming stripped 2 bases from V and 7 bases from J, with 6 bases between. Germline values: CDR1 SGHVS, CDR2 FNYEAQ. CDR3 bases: TGTGCCAGCAGCTTAAAGGGGCAGCCCCAGCATTTT. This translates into CASSLKGQPQHF. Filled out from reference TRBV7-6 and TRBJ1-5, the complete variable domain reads GAGVSQSPRYKVTKRGQDVALRCDPISGHVSLYWYRQALGQGPEFLTYFNYEAQQDKSGLPNDRFSAERPEGSISTLTIQRTEQRDSAMYRCASSLKGQPQHFGDGTRLSIL.

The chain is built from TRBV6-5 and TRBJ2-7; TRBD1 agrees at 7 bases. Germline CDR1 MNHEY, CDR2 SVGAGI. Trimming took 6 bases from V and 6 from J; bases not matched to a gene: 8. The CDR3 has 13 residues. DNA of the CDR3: TGTGCCAGCAGGCGGACAGGCCTCGGCGAGCAGTACTTC. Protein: CASRRTGLGEQYF.

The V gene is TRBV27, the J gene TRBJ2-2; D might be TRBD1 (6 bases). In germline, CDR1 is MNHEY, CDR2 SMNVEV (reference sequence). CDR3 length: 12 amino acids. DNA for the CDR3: TGTGCGATACAGGGATCCCGGGGGGAGCTGTTTTTT. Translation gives CAIQGSRGELFF.

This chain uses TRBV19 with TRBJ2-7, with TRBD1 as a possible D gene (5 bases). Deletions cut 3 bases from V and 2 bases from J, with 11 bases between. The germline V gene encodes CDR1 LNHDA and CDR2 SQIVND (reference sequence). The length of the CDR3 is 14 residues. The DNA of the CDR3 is TGTGCCAGTAGTATTCGGCAGGGCCCCTACGAGCAGTACTTC. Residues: CASSIRQGPYEQYF.

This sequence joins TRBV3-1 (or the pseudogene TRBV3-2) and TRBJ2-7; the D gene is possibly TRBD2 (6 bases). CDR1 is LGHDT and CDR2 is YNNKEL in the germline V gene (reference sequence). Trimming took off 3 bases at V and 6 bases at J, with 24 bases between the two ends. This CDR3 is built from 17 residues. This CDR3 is CASSQKVFAGTAAEQYF. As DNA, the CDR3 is TGTGCCAGCAGCCAGAAGGTCTTCGCGGGGACCGCCGCCGAGCAGTACTTC.

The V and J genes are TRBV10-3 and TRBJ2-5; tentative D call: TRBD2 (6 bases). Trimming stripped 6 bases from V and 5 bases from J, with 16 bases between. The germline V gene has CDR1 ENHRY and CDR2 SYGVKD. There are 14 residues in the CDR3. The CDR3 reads CAIREGLRSETQYF. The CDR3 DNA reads TGTGCCATCAGGGAGGGTCTGAGATCGGAGACCCAGTACTTC.

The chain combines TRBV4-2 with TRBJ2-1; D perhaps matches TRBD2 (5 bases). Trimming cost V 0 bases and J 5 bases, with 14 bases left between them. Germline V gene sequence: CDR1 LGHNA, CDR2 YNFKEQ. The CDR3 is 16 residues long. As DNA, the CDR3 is TGTGCCAGCAGCCAAGATTTGGGGAGTGTTCACAATGAGCAGTTCTTC. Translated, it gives CASSQDLGSVHNEQFF.

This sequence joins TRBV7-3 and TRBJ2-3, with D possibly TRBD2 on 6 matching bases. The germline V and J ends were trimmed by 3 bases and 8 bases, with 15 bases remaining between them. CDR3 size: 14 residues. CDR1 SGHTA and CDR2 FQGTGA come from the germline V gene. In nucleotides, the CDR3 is TGTGCCAGCAGCTTGACGACGAACGGGGGTACGCAGTATTTT. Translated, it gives CASSLTTNGGTQYF.